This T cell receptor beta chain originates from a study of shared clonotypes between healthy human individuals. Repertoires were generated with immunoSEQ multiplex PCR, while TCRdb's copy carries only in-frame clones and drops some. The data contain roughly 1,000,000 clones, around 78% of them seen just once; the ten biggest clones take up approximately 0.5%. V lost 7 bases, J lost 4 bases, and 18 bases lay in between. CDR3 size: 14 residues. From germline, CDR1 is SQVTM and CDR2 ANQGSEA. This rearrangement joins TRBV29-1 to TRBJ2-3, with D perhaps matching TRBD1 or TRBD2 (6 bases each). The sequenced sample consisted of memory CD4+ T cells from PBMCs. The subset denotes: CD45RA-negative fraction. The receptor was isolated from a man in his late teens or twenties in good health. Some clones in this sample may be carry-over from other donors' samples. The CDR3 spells CSARPGAYADTQYF. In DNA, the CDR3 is TGCAGCGCCCGCCCGGGGGCGTACGCAGATACGCAGTATTTT.